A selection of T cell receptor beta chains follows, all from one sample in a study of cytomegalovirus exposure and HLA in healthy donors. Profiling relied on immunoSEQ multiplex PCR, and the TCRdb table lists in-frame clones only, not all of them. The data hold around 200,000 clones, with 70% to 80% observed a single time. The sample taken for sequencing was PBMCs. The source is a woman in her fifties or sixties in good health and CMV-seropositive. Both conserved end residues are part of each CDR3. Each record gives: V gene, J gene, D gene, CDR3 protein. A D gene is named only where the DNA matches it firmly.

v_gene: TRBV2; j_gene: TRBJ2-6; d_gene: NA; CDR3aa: CASSAVRGANVLTF
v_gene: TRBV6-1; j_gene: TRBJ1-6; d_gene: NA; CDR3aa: CASSEAPQGTNSPLHF
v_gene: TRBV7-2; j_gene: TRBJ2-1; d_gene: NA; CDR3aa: CASSRGLYNEQFF
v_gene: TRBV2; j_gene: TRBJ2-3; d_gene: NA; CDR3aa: CASSGGGGGTSTDTQYF
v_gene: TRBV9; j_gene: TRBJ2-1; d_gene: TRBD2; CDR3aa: CASSVGGGEQFF
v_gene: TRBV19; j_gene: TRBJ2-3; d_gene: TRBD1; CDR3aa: CASSPYEGATDTQYF
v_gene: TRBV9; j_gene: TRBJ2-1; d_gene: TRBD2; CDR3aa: CASSVEAGGPQFF
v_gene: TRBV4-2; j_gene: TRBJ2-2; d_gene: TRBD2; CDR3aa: CASSQEAGGNTGELFF
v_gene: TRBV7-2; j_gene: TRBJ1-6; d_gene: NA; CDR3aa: CASSSTGKTSSYNSPLHF
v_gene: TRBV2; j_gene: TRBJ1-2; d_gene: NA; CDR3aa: CASRVSGGYTF
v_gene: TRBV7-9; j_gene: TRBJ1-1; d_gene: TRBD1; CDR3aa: CASSSDRVGRIRNGGEAFF
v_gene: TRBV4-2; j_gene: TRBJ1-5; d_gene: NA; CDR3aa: CASSQSLYSNQPQHF
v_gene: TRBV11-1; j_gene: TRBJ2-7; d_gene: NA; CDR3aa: CASSPGGYEQYF
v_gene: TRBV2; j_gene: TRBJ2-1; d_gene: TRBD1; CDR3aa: CATTFGTGYNEQFF